This TCR beta chain emerged from a study of CD8 T cells in Susac syndrome. Points on this clonotype: Its antigen is unknown.

Notes on the study in general: An acknowledgment was made by the study that its TCR sequencing and HLA analysis involved relatively few individuals.

Random hexamers were used to reverse transcribe an amount of about 0.45 to 1 ug RNA. TCRdb reprocessed the immunoSEQ multiplex PCR reads with MiXCR, giving one entry per CDR3 protein. The data contain 200,000 to 250,000 distinct CDR3 sequences, 85% to 95% of them singletons. V was pared by 1 base and J by 2 bases, with 2 bases of the junction left unmatched. CDR1 SGHVS and CDR2 FNYEAQ come from the germline V gene. The CDR3 contains 15 residues. This TCR came from a human donor with multiple sclerosis. Sample: CD4+ T cells from PBMCs. J is TRBJ2-7 and V is TRBV7-6, with 10 nucleotides matching TRBD1. As DNA, the CDR3 is TGTGCCAGCAGCTTAGGAGGACAGGGGGCCTACGAGCAGTACGTC. It codes for CASSLGGQGAYEQYV.